These 24 T cell receptor beta chains originate from one sample sequenced in a study of T cells in Graves' hyperthyroidism and ophthalmopathy. There were TCR beta CDR3 regions amplified from RNA transcripts. HTBI primers drove first-round RT-PCR of the TCR CDR3. TCRdb itself ran the multiplex PCR reads through MiXCR, one entry per CDR3 protein. The sample records approximately 640,000 distinct CDR3 sequences, around 15% being singletons. Sequencing used blood. Receptor source: a man in his fifties or sixties with Graves' hyperthyroidism.

The gene calls are TRBV28 and TRBJ1-4; weak D call: TRBD1 (5 bases). The germline V and J ends were trimmed by 7 bases and 6 bases, with 15 bases remaining between them. Germline loops: CDR1 MDHEN, CDR2 SYDVKM. This CDR3 has 14 residues. The CDR3 coding sequence is TGTGCCAGCAAAGGGACCTTGTGGGATGAAAAACTGTTTTTT. Its translation: CASKGTLWDEKLFF.

Many counts were recorded for this clonotype. This rearrangement joins TRBV11-1 to TRBJ2-4; 12 nucleotides agree with TRBD1. The V gene end was trimmed by 5 bases and the J gene end by 5 bases; junction bases not matched to a gene: 4. There are 15 residues in the CDR3. Germline V gene lookup returns CDR1 SGHAT and CDR2 FQDESV (reference sequence). DNA for the CDR3: TGTGCCAGCAGCCCGGGACAGGGGGCGCAAAACATTCAGTACTTC. As protein: CASSPGQGAQNIQYF.

This clonotype was found many times. The chain uses TRBV28 and TRBJ1-2; D might be TRBD1 (6 bases). The CDR3 has 13 amino acids. Deletions cut 7 bases from V and 5 bases from J, with 14 bases between. Germline V CDR1 and CDR2: MDHEN, SYDVKM. CDR3 coding DNA: TGTGCCAGCAACCGAGGGCAGGGGTATGGCTACACCTTC. Translated, it gives CASNRGQGYGYTF.

This clonotype has just a few counts. The chain carries TRBV13 and TRBJ2-2, with TRBD2 identical over 8 bases. The CDR3 covers 16 residues. In germline, CDR1 is PRHDT, CDR2 FYEKMQ (reference sequence). Trimming at V came to 3 bases and at J to 0 bases, leaving 3 bases not matched to a gene. CDR3 nucleotide sequence: TGTGCCAGCAGCTTGGGACTAGGGACGAACACCGGGGAGCTGTTTTTT. Translation gives CASSLGLGTNTGELFF.

This sequence joins TRBV11-3 and TRBJ2-3; maybe TRBD2 (6 bases). The germline V gene encodes CDR1 SGHNT and CDR2 YENEEA. V shed 3 bases and J shed 1 base, with 20 bases lying between them. This CDR3 comprises 18 residues. DNA for the CDR3: TGTGCCAGCAGCTTTACAAGGCTCGGGGAGGATGGCACAGATACGCAGTATTTT. Translating gives CASSFTRLGEDGTDTQYF.

This clonotype was observed a few times. The genes are TRBV6-1 and TRBJ2-2; possible D gene TRBD2, 6 bases. Germline V gene sequence: CDR1 MNHNS, CDR2 SASEGT. The V gene lost 6 bases and the J gene lost 1 base, with 12 bases spanning the gap. The CDR3 is made up of 15 amino acids. The CDR3 loop is CASRGGTGNTGELFF. The CDR3 coding sequence is TGTGCCAGCAGGGGCGGGACGGGGAACACCGGGGAGCTGTTTTTT.

The CDR3 sequence is CASSIPYYGGNEQFF. The CDR3 nucleotides are TGTGCCAGTAGTATACCCTATTACGGGGGCAATGAGCAGTTCTTC. The V gene is TRBV19, the J gene TRBJ2-1; D might be TRBD2 (6 bases). This CDR3 is 15 amino acids long. The germline V gene has CDR1 LNHDA and CDR2 SQIVND (reference sequence). Trimming took 2 bases from V and 6 from J, leaving 14 bases between them.

As for this clonotype: A much larger clonotype is one base distant, so this may be a read error. The chain has TRBV24-1 and TRBJ2-7, with D perhaps TRBD2 (6 bases). Trimming removed 5 bases at V and 0 bases at J, with 16 bases between. The CDR3 extends over 16 amino acids. The germline V gene has CDR1 KGHDR and CDR2 SFDVKD. CDR3 amino acids: CATSGARRDGSYEQYF. DNA for the CDR3: TGTGCCACCAGTGGTGCTCGGAGGGACGGCTCCTACGAGCAGTACTTC.

This chain connects TRBV9 to TRBJ2-5; 7 nucleotides align to TRBD2. CDR1 and CDR2 from the germline V gene are SGDLS and YYNGEE. Unmatched junction bases numbered 11, after V lost 0 bases and J lost 0 bases. The CDR3 is 18 amino acids. The CDR3 spells CASSVEGEGTGYQETQYF. CDR3 coding DNA: TGTGCCAGCAGCGTAGAAGGGGAGGGGACGGGGTACCAAGAGACCCAGTACTTC.

This clonotype has at least ten counts. The rearrangement joins TRBV2 to TRBJ1-1; D unclear. The ends were cut back, 2 bases at V and 4 bases at J, with 11 bases in the middle. In germline, CDR1 is SNHLY, CDR2 FYNNEI. This CDR3 comprises 14 residues. For the CDR3, the DNA is TGTGCCAGCAGTGAAAATTGGGTTATCACTGAAGCTTTCTTT. Residues: CASSENWVITEAFF.

The chain combines TRBV5-1 with TRBJ2-1; TRBD2 might be the D (6 bases). The V gene's germline CDR1 is SGHRS and CDR2 YFSETQ. This CDR3 region has 14 residues. The ends were cut back, 4 bases at V and 8 bases at J, with 16 bases in the middle. CDR3 protein: CASSIGSGGDEQFF. Written as DNA, the CDR3 is TGCGCCAGCAGCATCGGATCCGGGGGAGATGAGCAGTTCTTC.

The chain recombines TRBV4-1 with TRBJ2-7, with D possibly TRBD1 on 6 matching bases. The CDR3 loop spans 14 amino acids. CDR1 is MGHRA and CDR2 is YSYEKL in the germline V gene. The germline V and J ends were trimmed by 2 bases and 2 bases, with 10 bases remaining between them. For the CDR3, the DNA is TGCGCCAGCAGCCAAAATGCAGGGGCCTACGAGCAGTACTTC. Translated, it gives CASSQNAGAYEQYF.

The V gene is TRBV7-2, the J gene TRBJ1-4; D call uncertain. The germline V gene has CDR1 SGHTA and CDR2 FQGNSA. The CDR3 extends over 17 amino acids. V lost 4 bases, J lost 6 bases, and 21 bases lay in between. The CDR3 DNA follows: TGTGCCAGCAGCTCGTCTGTGGCAGCTACTGCGGATGAAAAACTGTTTTTT. Protein: CASSSSVAATADEKLFF.

This clonotype was observed at least ten times. The chain carries TRBV6-2 or TRBV6-3 and TRBJ2-7, with D possibly matching TRBD2 (6 bases). Germline V gives CDR1 MNHEY, CDR2 SVGEGT. Trimming took 6 bases from V and 0 from J, leaving 15 bases between them. The CDR3 has 15 amino acids. CDR3: CASSDPGTASYEQYF. The CDR3 DNA is TGTGCCAGCAGCGACCCCGGGACTGCCTCCTACGAGCAGTACTTC.

This clonotype has only a few counts. The chain combines TRBV30 with TRBJ1-1; D call uncertain. The CDR3 is 11 residues long. The V and J ends lost 1 base and 7 bases respectively, with 7 bases between them. Germline V gene data show CDR1 as GTSNPN and CDR2 as SVGIG (reference sequence). The CDR3 DNA sequence: TGTGCCTGGAGTGATCCAGGTGAAGCTTTCTTT. This sequence encodes CAWSDPGEAFF. The full variable domain, in which reference TRBV30 and TRBJ1-1 provide the parts outside the CDR3, is SQTIHQWPATLVQPVGSPLSLECTVEGTSNPNLYWYRQAAGRGLQLLFYSVGIGQISSEVPQNLSASRPQDRQFILSSKKLLLSDSGFYLCAWSDPGEAFFGQGTRLTVV.

This rearrangement joins TRBV6-2 or TRBV6-3 to TRBJ1-5, with D hard to call. CDR3 length: 13 residues. V gave up 5 bases and J gave up 4 bases, with 9 bases separating them. CDR1 and CDR2 from the germline V gene are MNHEY and SVGEGT. The CDR3 nucleotides read TGTGCCAGCAGTCCCTTTCAGAATCAGCCCCAGCATTTT. It yields the protein CASSPFQNQPQHF.

The chain employs TRBV20-1 and TRBJ2-1; possibly TRBD2 for D (5 bases). CDR3 length: 11 amino acids. V lost 6 bases and J 7 bases, leaving 10 bases between the germline ends. Germline loops: CDR1 DFQATT, CDR2 SNEGSKA (reference sequence). CDR3 DNA: TGCAGTGCCAGGACTGAGAATGAGCAGTTCTTC. It yields the protein CSARTENEQFF.

There are many counts of this clonotype. V and J are TRBV9 and TRBJ2-1; 8 nucleotides align to TRBD2. The junction had 7 bases not matched to a gene; V was cut back by 4 bases and J by 10 bases. The CDR3 consists of 13 residues. Germline assignment: CDR1 SGDLS and CDR2 YYNGEE. This CDR3 is CASSRVAGREQFF. CDR3 sequence (DNA): TGTGCCAGCAGCCGGGTAGCGGGGAGAGAGCAGTTCTTC.

On this clonotype: This may be a read error: a much more frequent sequence differs by one nucleotide. This chain links TRBV5-1 with TRBJ2-3, with TRBD1 identical over 9 bases. The CDR3 covers 15 residues. The germline V gene has CDR1 SGHRS and CDR2 YFSETQ. The CDR3 protein is CASNIDRGSTDTRYF. In nucleotides, the CDR3 is TGCGCCAGCAACATCGACAGGGGGTCCACAGATACGCGGTATTTT. Using reference TRBV5-1 and TRBJ2-3 for the parts outside the CDR3, the full variable domain is KAGVTQTPRYLIKTRGQQVTLSCSPISGHRSVSWYQQTPGQGLQFLFEYFSETQRNKGNFPGRFSGRQFSNSRSEMNVSTLELGDSALYLCASNIDRGSTDTRYFGPGTRLTVL.

The chain recombines TRBV20-1 with TRBJ2-7, with TRBD1 matching over 10 bases. The CDR3 has 16 residues. Germline trimming cut 6 bases from V and 3 bases from J; bases unmatched to any gene: 14. The germline V gene encodes CDR1 DFQATT and CDR2 SNEGSKA (reference sequence). This CDR3 reads CSAKGQGVFEYYEQYF. The CDR3 coding sequence is TGCAGTGCAAAAGGACAGGGGGTTTTTGAATACTACGAGCAGTACTTC.

The table lists this clonotype with many counts. The chain links TRBV12-3 or TRBV12-4 to TRBJ2-3, with no clear D. The CDR3 sequence is 11 residues long. V shed 6 bases and J shed 7 bases, with 8 bases lying between them. For the CDR3, the DNA is TGTGCCAGCAGCAGGAGATATACGCAGTATTTT. Amino acids: CASSRRYTQYF.

This clonotype occurred a few times. The chain carries TRBV5-1 and TRBJ1-6; D gene uncertain. This CDR3 is 13 amino acids long. Looked up from germline, CDR1 is SGHRS and CDR2 is YFSETQ. V lost 2 bases and J 9 bases, leaving 9 bases between the germline ends. CDR3: CASSFAGISPLHF. CDR3 in DNA: TGCGCCAGCAGCTTTGCGGGGATTTCACCCCTCCACTTT.

This clonotype was seen at least ten times. The rearrangement uses TRBV10-3 and TRBJ1-1; 10 nucleotides align to TRBD1. The CDR3 contains 14 residues. V dropped 6 bases and J dropped 8; count of bases not matched to a gene: 9. Germline V gives CDR1 ENHRY, CDR2 SYGVKD. The CDR3 sequence: CAIRSSDRGFEAFF. CDR3 DNA: TGTGCCATCAGAAGCTCGGACAGGGGGTTCGAAGCTTTCTTT.

In this sample, this clonotype turned up many times. This chain uses TRBV27 with TRBJ2-1; D is possibly TRBD1 or TRBD2 (5 bases each). V shed 4 bases and J shed 6 bases, with 19 bases lying between them. The V gene's germline CDR1 is MNHEY and CDR2 SMNVEV (reference sequence). The CDR3 loop spans 16 amino acids. The CDR3 region has the DNA TGTGCCAGCAGTTCGGTCCCCTCGGGACCCTCCAATGAGCAGTTCTTC. Translation gives CASSSVPSGPSNEQFF.